This T cell receptor (beta chain) is drawn from a study of early T cells in non-severe SARS-CoV-2 infection. At the level of the study: Sequencing of unsorted whole blood was done on bulk RNA, leaving chains unpaired. Whole-study findings and limits: Reliance on VDJdb matching favored anti-spike CD8 responses; private and CD4 specificities were missed.

The CDR3 is made up of 13 amino acids. Trimming shortened V by 5 bases and J by 10 bases, and 15 bases separated the two germline ends. Germline V gene sequence: CDR1 MNHEY, CDR2 SVGEGT. Many counts were recorded for this clonotype. The antigen is undetermined. Each cDNA molecule carried a unique molecular identifier. Each CDR3 protein is one row after TCRdb ran MiXCR on the 5' RACE reads. This table has about 47,000 distinct CDR3 sequences, 9.5% to 11% appearing once. The V gene is TRBV6-2 or TRBV6-3, the J gene TRBJ2-1; TRBD2 is a possible D gene (5 bases). Sequencing was performed on whole blood. The source is an adult who was a healthcare worker with PCR-confirmed SARS-CoV-2 infection or an uninfected control (not recorded which). This CDR3 reads CASSRSRTGEQFF. The CDR3 DNA reads TGTGCCAGCAGTCGGTCAAGGACGGGGGAGCAGTTCTTC.